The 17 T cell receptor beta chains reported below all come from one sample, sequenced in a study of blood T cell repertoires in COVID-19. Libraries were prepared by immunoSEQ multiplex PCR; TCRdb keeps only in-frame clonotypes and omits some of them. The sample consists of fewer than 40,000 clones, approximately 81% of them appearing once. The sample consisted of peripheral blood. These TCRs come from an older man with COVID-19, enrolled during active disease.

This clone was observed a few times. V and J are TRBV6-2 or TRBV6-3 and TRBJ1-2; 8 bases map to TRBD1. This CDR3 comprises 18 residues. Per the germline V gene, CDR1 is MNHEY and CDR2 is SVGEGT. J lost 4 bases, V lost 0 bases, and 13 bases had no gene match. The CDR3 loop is CASSYSISVDRVGYGYTF. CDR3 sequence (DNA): TGTGCCAGCAGTTACTCGATCTCTGTGGACAGGGTCGGCTATGGCTACACCTTC.

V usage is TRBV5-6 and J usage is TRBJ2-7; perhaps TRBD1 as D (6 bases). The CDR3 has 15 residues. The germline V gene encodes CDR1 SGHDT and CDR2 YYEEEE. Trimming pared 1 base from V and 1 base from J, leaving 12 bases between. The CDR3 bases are TGTGCCAGCAGCTTGCTGTCAGGGGTGTCCTACGAGCAGTACTTC. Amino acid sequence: CASSLLSGVSYEQYF.

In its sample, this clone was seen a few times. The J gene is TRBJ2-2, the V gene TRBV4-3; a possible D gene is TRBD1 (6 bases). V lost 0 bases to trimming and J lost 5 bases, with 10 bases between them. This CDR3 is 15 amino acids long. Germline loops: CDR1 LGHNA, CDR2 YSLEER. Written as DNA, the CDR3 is TGCGCCAGCAGCCAAGAAGGGGGATTGACCGGGGAGCTGTTTTTT. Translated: CASSQEGGLTGELFF.

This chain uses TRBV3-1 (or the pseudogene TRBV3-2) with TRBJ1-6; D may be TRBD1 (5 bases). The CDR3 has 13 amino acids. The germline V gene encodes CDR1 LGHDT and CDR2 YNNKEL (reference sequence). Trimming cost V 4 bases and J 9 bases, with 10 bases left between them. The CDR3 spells CASSPQGSSPLHF. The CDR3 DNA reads TGTGCCAGCAGCCCTCAGGGATCTTCACCCCTCCACTTT.

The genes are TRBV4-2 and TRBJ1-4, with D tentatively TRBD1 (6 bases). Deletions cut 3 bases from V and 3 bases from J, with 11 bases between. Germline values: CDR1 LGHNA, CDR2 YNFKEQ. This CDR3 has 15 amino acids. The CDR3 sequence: CASSHTQGPNEKLFF. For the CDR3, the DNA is TGTGCCAGCAGCCACACACAGGGACCTAATGAAAAACTGTTTTTT.

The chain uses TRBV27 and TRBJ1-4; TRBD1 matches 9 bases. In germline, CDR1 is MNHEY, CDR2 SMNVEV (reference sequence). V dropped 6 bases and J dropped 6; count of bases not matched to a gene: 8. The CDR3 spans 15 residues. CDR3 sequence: CASRLTRDRDEKLFF. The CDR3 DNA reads TGTGCCAGCAGATTAACACGGGACAGGGATGAAAAACTGTTTTTT.

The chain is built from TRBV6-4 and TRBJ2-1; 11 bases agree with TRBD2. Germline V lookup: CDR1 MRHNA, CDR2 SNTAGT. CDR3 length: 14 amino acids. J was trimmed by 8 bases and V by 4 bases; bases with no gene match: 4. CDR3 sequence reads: CASSVLAGGYEQFF. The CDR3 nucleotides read TGTGCCAGCAGTGTGCTAGCGGGAGGTTATGAGCAGTTCTTC.

This CDR3 reads CASTGTGTGNTIYF. For the CDR3, the DNA is TGTGCCAGCACCGGGACAGGGACAGGAAACACCATATATTTT. The chain is built from TRBV28 and TRBJ1-3, with TRBD1 identical over 9 bases. Trimming removed 7 bases from V and 4 bases from J; junction bases left unmatched: 5. This CDR3 is 14 amino acids long. Germline V CDR1 and CDR2: MDHEN, SYDVKM.

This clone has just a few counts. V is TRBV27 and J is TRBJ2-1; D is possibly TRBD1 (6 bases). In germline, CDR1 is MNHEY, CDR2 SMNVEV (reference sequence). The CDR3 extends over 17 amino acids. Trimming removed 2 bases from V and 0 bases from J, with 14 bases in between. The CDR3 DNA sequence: TGTGCCAGCAGTTTAGGTTGGGGGCAGAGCTCCTACAATGAGCAGTTCTTC. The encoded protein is CASSLGWGQSSYNEQFF.

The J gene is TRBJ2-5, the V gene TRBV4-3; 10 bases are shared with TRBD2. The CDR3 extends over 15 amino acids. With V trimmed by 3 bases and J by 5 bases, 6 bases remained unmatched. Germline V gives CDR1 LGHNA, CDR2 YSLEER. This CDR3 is CASSHNIAGGETQYF. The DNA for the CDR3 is TGCGCCAGCAGCCATAATATAGCGGGAGGTGAGACCCAGTACTTC.

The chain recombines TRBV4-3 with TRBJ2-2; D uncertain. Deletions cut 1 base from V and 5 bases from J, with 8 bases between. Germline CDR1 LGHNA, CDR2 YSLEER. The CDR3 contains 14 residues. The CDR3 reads CASSQVPLTGELFF. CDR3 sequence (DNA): TGCGCCAGCAGCCAAGTTCCCCTGACCGGGGAGCTGTTTTTT.

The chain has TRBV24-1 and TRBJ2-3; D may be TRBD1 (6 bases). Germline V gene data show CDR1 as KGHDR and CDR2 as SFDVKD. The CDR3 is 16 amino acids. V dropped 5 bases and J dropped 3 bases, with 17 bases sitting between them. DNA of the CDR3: TGTGCCACCAGTGGTATTAGGGGGATTGGGACAGATACGCAGTATTTT. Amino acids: CATSGIRGIGTDTQYF.

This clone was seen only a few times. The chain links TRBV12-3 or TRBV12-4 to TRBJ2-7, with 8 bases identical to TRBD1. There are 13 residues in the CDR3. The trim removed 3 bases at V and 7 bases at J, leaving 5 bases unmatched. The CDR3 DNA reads TGTGCCAGCAGTTTCCAGGGGGCGAAGGAGCAGTACTTC. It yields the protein CASSFQGAKEQYF.

DNA of the CDR3: TGTGCCAGCACCCTAGGGGGGGGAGGCAATCAGCCCCAGCATTTT. Protein: CASTLGGGGNQPQHF. The genes are TRBV28 and TRBJ1-5, with TRBD1 as a possible D gene (6 bases). In germline, CDR1 is MDHEN, CDR2 SYDVKM. V was cut by 7 bases and J by 2 bases, with 15 bases left in between. CDR3 length equals 15 residues.

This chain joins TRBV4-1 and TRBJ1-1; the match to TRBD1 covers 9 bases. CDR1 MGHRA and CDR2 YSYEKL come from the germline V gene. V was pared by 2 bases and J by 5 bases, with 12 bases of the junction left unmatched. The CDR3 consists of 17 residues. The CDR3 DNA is TGCGCCAGCAGCCAAATAGGGACAGGGATGGGAGGAACTGAAGCTTTCTTT. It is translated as CASSQIGTGMGGTEAFF.

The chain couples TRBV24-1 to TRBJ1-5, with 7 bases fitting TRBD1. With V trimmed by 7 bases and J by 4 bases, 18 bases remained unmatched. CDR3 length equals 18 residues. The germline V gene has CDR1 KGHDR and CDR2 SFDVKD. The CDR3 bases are TGTGCCACCAGGGACCCGCTTACAGCAGGGGGGAGAAATCAGCCCCAGCATTTT. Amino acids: CATRDPLTAGGRNQPQHF.

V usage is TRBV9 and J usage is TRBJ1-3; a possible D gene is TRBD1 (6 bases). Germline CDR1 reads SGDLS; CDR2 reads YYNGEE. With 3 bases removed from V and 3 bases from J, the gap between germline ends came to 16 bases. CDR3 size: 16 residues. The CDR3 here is CASSAPRGSIGNTIYF. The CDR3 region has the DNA TGTGCCAGCAGCGCGCCCAGGGGATCCATTGGAAACACCATATATTTT. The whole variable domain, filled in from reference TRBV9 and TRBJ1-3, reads DSGVTQTPKHLITATGQRVTLRCSPRSGDLSVYWYQQSLDQGLQFLIQYYNGEERAKGNILERFSAQQFPDLHSELNLSSLELGDSALYFCASSAPRGSIGNTIYFGEGSWLTVV.